Sequencing of this T cell receptor (beta chain) was carried out in a study of beta chain features in type 1 diabetes. This CDR3 has 16 residues. In germline, CDR1 is SGDLS, CDR2 YYNGEE. Trimming took 2 bases from V and 0 from J; bases not matched to a gene: 4. This clone has a handful of counts. What it binds is not known. TCRB transcripts that were expressed got sequenced, as all of the isolated RNA had been reverse transcribed. Only in-frame clones appear in the TCRdb table, and some are missing; sequencing was by immunoSEQ multiplex PCR. The sample has 500,000 to 650,000 clones, 9.5% to 15% seen once. Broader study findings: Unsettled here was the matter of whether HLA type influences TCRB rearrangement. A moderate, significant TCRB CDR3 shortening appeared in type 1 diabetes across four CD4+ subsets.

This chain connects TRBV9 to TRBJ2-3; 9 nucleotides align to TRBD2. Specimen: naive CD4+ T cells from blood. This TCR was sampled from a man between 25 and 39 years old with type 1 diabetes. The CDR3 here is CASSVAGGSSTDTQYF. CDR3 sequence (DNA): TGTGCCAGCAGCGTCGCGGGGGGGTCTAGCACAGATACGCAGTATTTT.